This entry describes one T cell receptor (beta chain). Its antigen is as yet unknown. The sample is drawn from a study of graft-versus-host responses after intestinal transplantation. About the study: Recipients obtained multivisceral, liver-intestinal, or isolated intestinal transplants. Recipients were all induced with anti-thymocyte globulin, then given tacrolimus and steroids for roughly 3 years.

Assay used: immunoSEQ multiplex PCR; TCRdb lists only in-frame clones, some missing. The data show about 70,000 clones, over 85% seen once. V lost 5 bases and J 7 bases, leaving 12 bases between the germline ends. The germline CDR1 and CDR2 sequences are MNHEY and SVGAGI. The length of the CDR3 is 13 residues. Sequencing used unstimulated CD8+ T cells sorted from spleen or lymph node cells, obtained before intestinal transplant. The receptor comes from a human donor who received an intestinal transplant. The J gene is TRBJ1-5, the V gene TRBV6-5; D remains ambiguous. CDR3 bases: TGTGCCAGCAGTGACTGGGGTGGGCAGCCCCAGCATTTT. Protein product: CASSDWGGQPQHF.